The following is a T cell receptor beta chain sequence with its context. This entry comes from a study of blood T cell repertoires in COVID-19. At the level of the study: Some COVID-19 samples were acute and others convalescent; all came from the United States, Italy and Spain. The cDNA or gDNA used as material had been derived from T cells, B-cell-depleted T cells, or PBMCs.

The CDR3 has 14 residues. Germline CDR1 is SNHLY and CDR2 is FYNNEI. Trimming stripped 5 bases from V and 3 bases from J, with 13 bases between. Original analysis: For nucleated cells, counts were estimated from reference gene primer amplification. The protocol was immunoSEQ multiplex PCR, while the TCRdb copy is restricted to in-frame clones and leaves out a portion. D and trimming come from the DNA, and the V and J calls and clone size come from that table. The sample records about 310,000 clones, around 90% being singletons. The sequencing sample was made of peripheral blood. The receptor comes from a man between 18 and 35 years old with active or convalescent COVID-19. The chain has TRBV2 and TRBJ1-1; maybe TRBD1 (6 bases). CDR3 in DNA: TGTGCCAGCAGTTTTTTCGAGGGGGACACTGAAGCTTTCTTT. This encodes CASSFFEGDTEAFF.